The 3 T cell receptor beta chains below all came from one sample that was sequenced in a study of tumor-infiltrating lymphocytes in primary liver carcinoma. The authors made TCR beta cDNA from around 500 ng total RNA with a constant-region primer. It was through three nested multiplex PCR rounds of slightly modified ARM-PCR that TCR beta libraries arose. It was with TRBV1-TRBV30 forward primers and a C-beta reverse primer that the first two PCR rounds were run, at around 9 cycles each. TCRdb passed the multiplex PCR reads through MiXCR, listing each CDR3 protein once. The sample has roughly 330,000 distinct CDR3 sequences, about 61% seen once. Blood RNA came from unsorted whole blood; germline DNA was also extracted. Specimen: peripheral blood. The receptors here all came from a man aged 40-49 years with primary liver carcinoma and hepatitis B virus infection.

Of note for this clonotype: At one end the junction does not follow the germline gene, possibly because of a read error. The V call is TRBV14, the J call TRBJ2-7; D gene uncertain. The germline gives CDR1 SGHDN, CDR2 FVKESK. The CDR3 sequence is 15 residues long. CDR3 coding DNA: TGTGCCAGCAGCCAAGGGTTGGGTATTCCCTACGGGCAGTACTTC. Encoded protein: CASSQGLGIPYGQYF.

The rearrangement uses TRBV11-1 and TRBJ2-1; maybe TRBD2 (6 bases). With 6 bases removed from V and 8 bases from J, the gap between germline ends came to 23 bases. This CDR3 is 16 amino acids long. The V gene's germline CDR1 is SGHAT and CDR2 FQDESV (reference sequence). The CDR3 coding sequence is TGTGCCAGCAGTTCTCACTTACCGGGAGAGGGGTATGAGCAGTTCTTC. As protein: CASSSHLPGEGYEQFF.

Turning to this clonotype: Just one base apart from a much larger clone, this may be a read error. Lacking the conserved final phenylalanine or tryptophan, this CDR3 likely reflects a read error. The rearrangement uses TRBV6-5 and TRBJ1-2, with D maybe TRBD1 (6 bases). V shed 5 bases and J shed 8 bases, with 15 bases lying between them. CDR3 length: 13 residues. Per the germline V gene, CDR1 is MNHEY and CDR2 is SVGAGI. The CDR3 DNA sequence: TGTGCCAGCAGTCAAGGACAGTTCCAAGGCTACACCATC. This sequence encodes CASSQGQFQGYTI.